The TCR beta chain described here comes from a study of blood T cell repertoires in COVID-19. The method was immunoSEQ multiplex PCR; TCRdb's version includes in-frame clones alone and lacks a portion of them. Here the sample spans 70,000 to 85,000 clones, around 82% being singletons. This CDR3 comprises 17 residues. V lost 3 bases, J lost 0 bases, and 6 bases stayed unmatched. Germline CDR1 reads SGHRS; CDR2 reads YFSETQ. The chain links TRBV5-1 to TRBJ2-3; TRBD2 matches 11 bases. What was sequenced was peripheral blood. The TCR originated in a man in his sixties with acute or convalescent COVID-19. The CDR3 sequence is CASSSLAGGESTDTQYF. The CDR3 DNA is TGCGCCAGCAGCTCCTTAGCGGGAGGGGAAAGCACAGATACGCAGTATTTT. The whole variable domain, remainder taken from reference TRBV5-1 and TRBJ2-3, is KAGVTQTPRYLIKTRGQQVTLSCSPISGHRSVSWYQQTPGQGLQFLFEYFSETQRNKGNFPGRFSGRQFSNSRSEMNVSTLELGDSALYLCASSSLAGGESTDTQYFGPGTRLTVL.